Sequencing of this T cell receptor beta chain was carried out in a study of T cells in Graves' hyperthyroidism and ophthalmopathy. Study information: Peripheral blood draws took place at initial diagnosis, ahead of any treatment. General study points: The model made its ophthalmopathy prediction, and onset followed a median roughly six months later.

The CDR3 is 12 amino acids. Germline V gives CDR1 SQVTM, CDR2 ANQGSEA. V was pared by 2 bases and J by 6 bases, with 10 bases between. This clonotype was picked up a small number of times. As yet, its antigen is unknown. Exclusion criteria comprised uncontrolled infection, other autoimmune disease, pregnancy or lactation. Blood from later-ophthalmopathy patients was taken at first hyperthyroidism diagnosis. Amplification yielded TCR beta CDR3 regions, with RNA transcripts as the source. HTBI primers were employed in a first-round RT-PCR of the TCR CDR3. One entry per CDR3 protein results from TCRdb running MiXCR on the multiplex PCR reads. Of 550,000 to 850,000 distinct CDR3 sequences listed, approximately 19% were seen once; the top ten hold over 15%.

The rearrangement uses TRBV29-1 and TRBJ2-5; D not certain. The sequenced sample was blood. The clonotype was recovered from a woman between 50 and 59 years old with Graves' hyperthyroidism that later progressed to Graves' ophthalmopathy. CDR3 residues: CSVESPVKTQYF. As DNA, the CDR3 is TGCAGCGTTGAATCGCCGGTAAAGACCCAGTACTTC.